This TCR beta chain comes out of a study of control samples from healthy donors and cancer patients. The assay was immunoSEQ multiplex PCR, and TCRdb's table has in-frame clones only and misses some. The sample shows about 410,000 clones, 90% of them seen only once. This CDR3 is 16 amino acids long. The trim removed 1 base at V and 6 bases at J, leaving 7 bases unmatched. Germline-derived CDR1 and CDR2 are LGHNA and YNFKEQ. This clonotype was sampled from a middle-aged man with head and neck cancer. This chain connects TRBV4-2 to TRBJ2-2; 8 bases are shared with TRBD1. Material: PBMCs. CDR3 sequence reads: CASSQGRTGSPGELFF. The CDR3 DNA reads TGTGCCAGCAGCCAAGGCAGGACAGGGTCCCCCGGGGAGCTGTTTTTT.